One TCR beta chain is described in this entry. The data derive from a study of blood T cell repertoires in COVID-19. Study at large: The United States, Italy and Spain supplied acute and convalescent COVID-19 samples. PBMCs, B-cell-depleted T cells, or T cells provided the cDNA or gDNA that made up the material.

Trimming shortened V by 5 bases and J by 5 bases, and 15 bases separated the two germline ends. This CDR3 spans 14 amino acids. Germline values: CDR1 MDHEN, CDR2 SYDVKM. Original analysis: Amplification of reference gene primers was used by the study to estimate nucleated cell counts. Clones were sequenced by immunoSEQ multiplex PCR, and TCRdb holds only the in-frame ones, with some missing. V, J and clone size are taken as reported in that table, and D and trimming were inferred from the DNA itself. The sample contains over 150,000 clones, approximately 90% of which appear only once. Sample: peripheral blood. The chain links TRBV28 to TRBJ2-5, with D perhaps matching TRBD1 (6 bases). This clonotype originated in a middle-aged man who had recovered from COVID-19. The CDR3 DNA reads TGTGCCAGCAGTCGCCAGGGGCTTCGGGAGACCCAGTACTTC. Translation: CASSRQGLRETQYF.